Shown below are 20 T cell receptor beta chains from a single sample sequenced in a study of blood T cell repertoires in COVID-19. Clones were read by immunoSEQ multiplex PCR, and TCRdb kept only the in-frame ones, dropping some. Among some 210,000 clones listed, roughly four fifths were seen once. The sequencing sample was made of peripheral blood. These receptors came from a woman in her 40s with acute or convalescent COVID-19.

This chain connects TRBV5-1 to TRBJ1-1; 7 bases align to TRBD1. CDR3 size: 16 residues. With V trimmed by 0 bases and J by 0 bases, 5 bases remained unmatched. Germline V gene lookup returns CDR1 SGHRS and CDR2 YFSETQ. The DNA for the CDR3 is TGCGCCAGCAGCTTGGGACAGGGAATCATGAACACTGAAGCTTTCTTT. As protein: CASSLGQGIMNTEAFF.

V gene TRBV30 combines with J gene TRBJ1-1, with TRBD1 as a possible D gene (5 bases). Trimming took off 3 bases at V and 3 bases at J, with 8 bases between the two ends. Germline-derived CDR1 and CDR2 are GTSNPN and SVGIG (reference sequence). The CDR3 spans 12 residues. CDR3 in DNA: TGTGCCTGGAGAGGGGTGGACACTGAAGCTTTCTTT. It codes for CAWRGVDTEAFF.

This chain connects TRBV6-4 to TRBJ2-7; no definite D call. Trimming pared 7 bases from V and 2 bases from J, leaving 12 bases between. The germline V gene has CDR1 MRHNA and CDR2 SNTAGT. The CDR3 runs to 13 residues. The CDR3 DNA reads TGTGCCAGCAACACTAAAGGCACCTACGAGCAGTACTTC. Translated, it gives CASNTKGTYEQYF.

The CDR3 coding sequence is TGTGCCACCAGCAGATCGAGGTCCCAAGAGACCCAGTACTTC. Protein sequence: CATSRSRSQETQYF. The gene calls are TRBV15 and TRBJ2-5; D not resolved. CDR1 is LNHNV and CDR2 is YYDKDF in the germline V gene (reference sequence). V was clipped by 2 bases and J by 1 base, with 8 bases between them. The CDR3 totals 14 residues.

The chain recombines TRBV3-1 (or the pseudogene TRBV3-2) with TRBJ2-7, with 7 bases matching TRBD2. This CDR3 spans 15 amino acids. V was clipped by 0 bases and J by 2 bases; unmatched bases: 4. Looked up from germline, CDR1 is LGHDT and CDR2 is YNNKEL (reference sequence). The CDR3 loop is CASSQDGLEAYEQYF. CDR3 DNA sequence: TGTGCCAGCAGCCAAGATGGACTAGAGGCCTACGAGCAGTACTTC.

This chain links TRBV5-5 with TRBJ1-1; possible D gene TRBD1, 5 bases. This CDR3 region has 14 residues. Germline CDR1 SGHKS, CDR2 YYEKEE (reference sequence). Trimming shortened V by 1 base and J by 4 bases, and 11 bases separated the two germline ends. CDR3 region: CASSLSRAGTEAFF. The CDR3 DNA reads TGTGCCAGCAGCTTGAGCAGGGCCGGCACTGAAGCTTTCTTT.

Only a few counts were recorded for this clone. This chain links TRBV2 with TRBJ1-3, with no clear D. V shed 4 bases and J shed 0 bases, with 13 bases lying between them. In germline, CDR1 is SNHLY, CDR2 FYNNEI. The CDR3 consists of 16 residues. The CDR3 DNA is TGTGCCAGCAGTGTGTCCGAGCTCCTCTCTGGAAACACCATATATTTT. Its translation: CASSVSELLSGNTIYF.

The chain joins TRBV25-1 to TRBJ1-4, with D unresolved. CDR3 length equals 14 residues. Per germline, CDR1 MGHDK and CDR2 SYGVNS. Trimming left V 1 base short and J 7 bases short, with 10 bases between. The CDR3 protein is CASSESSSPEKLFF. CDR3 coding DNA: TGTGCCAGCAGTGAATCATCTAGCCCTGAAAAACTGTTTTTT.

The genes are TRBV2 and TRBJ1-4, with D perhaps TRBD1 (5 bases). V was clipped by 5 bases and J by 8 bases, with 18 bases between them. Germline-derived CDR1 and CDR2 are SNHLY and FYNNEI. The CDR3 has 15 amino acids. The CDR3: CASSSLPAGGEKLFF. CDR3 in DNA: TGTGCCAGCAGTTCCCTCCCGGCCGGGGGGGAAAAACTGTTTTTT.

DNA of the CDR3: TGTGCCGCGACCGGGACTAGCGGGAGGGCCAGGAAAATAGGGGAGCTGTTTTTT. Translated: CAATGTSGRARKIGELFF. The J gene is TRBJ2-2, the V gene TRBV28; 16 bases fit TRBD2. Germline V gives CDR1 MDHEN, CDR2 SYDVKM. V was clipped by 11 bases and J by 8 bases; unmatched bases: 17. The CDR3 sequence is 18 residues long.

The gene calls are TRBV6-4 and TRBJ1-1; perhaps TRBD1 as D (6 bases). The length of the CDR3 is 14 residues. Germline CDR1 is MRHNA and CDR2 is SNTAGT. V lost 6 bases to trimming and J lost 1 base, with 12 bases between them. The CDR3 region has the DNA TGTGCCAGCAGAACTGACAGGTCGAACACTGAAGCTTTCTTT. Protein product: CASRTDRSNTEAFF.

The chain recombines TRBV11-3 with TRBJ2-7; 11 bases fit TRBD1. Looked up from germline, CDR1 is SGHNT and CDR2 is YENEEA. The CDR3 is 15 amino acids. Losses at the gene ends were 5 bases for V and 0 bases for J; bases not matched to a gene: 3. The CDR3, as DNA: TGTGCCAGCAGCCCCGGGACAGGGGGCTCCTACGAGCAGTACTTC. Translating gives CASSPGTGGSYEQYF.

The chain uses TRBV5-1 and TRBJ1-2; 9 bases fit TRBD1. Germline CDR1 is SGHRS and CDR2 is YFSETQ. The length of the CDR3 is 14 residues. J gave up 3 bases and V 4 bases, and 4 bases lay outside the gene matches. Written as DNA, the CDR3 is TGCGCCAGCAGCACTCGGACAGGGGACTATGGCTACACCTTC. This gives the protein CASSTRTGDYGYTF.

V gene TRBV7-2 combines with J gene TRBJ1-2; 8 bases fit TRBD1. The CDR3 spans 13 residues. J was trimmed by 7 bases and V by 5 bases; bases with no gene match: 6. CDR1 and CDR2 from the germline V gene are SGHTA and FQGNSA. This CDR3 reads CASSPQTGVGYTF. In DNA, the CDR3 is TGTGCCAGCAGCCCTCAGACAGGGGTTGGCTACACCTTC.

The chain recombines TRBV6-4 with TRBJ1-1; no clear D. Germline V CDR1 and CDR2: MRHNA, SNTAGT. The CDR3 is made up of 13 amino acids. V was trimmed by 6 bases and J by 6 bases, leaving 14 bases between them. CDR3 region: CASSRITESEAFF. DNA for the CDR3: TGTGCCAGCAGCCGGATTACAGAATCTGAAGCTTTCTTT.

The rearrangement joins TRBV28 to TRBJ1-3, with D perhaps TRBD1 (5 bases). In germline, CDR1 is MDHEN, CDR2 SYDVKM. CDR3 size: 16 residues. Trimming took off 5 bases at V and 0 bases at J, with 14 bases between the two ends. The CDR3 region has the DNA TGTGCCAGCAGTGCAGGGACTGACCTCTCTGGAAACACCATATATTTT. It encodes CASSAGTDLSGNTIYF.

The chain recombines TRBV6-5 with TRBJ2-3; 8 positions agree with TRBD1. Germline values: CDR1 MNHEY, CDR2 SVGAGI. The CDR3 length is 14 residues. With V trimmed by 7 bases and J by 0 bases, 3 bases remained unmatched. The CDR3 region is CASKRTGSTDTQYF. The CDR3 DNA reads TGTGCCAGCAAGCGGACAGGGAGCACAGATACGCAGTATTTT.

The chain links TRBV3-1 (or the pseudogene TRBV3-2) to TRBJ1-5; no clear D gene. V was cut by 4 bases and J by 7 bases, with 8 bases left in between. The germline V gene has CDR1 LGHDT and CDR2 YNNKEL (reference sequence). This CDR3 comprises 12 residues. As DNA, the CDR3 is TGTGCCAGCAGCCTCGGAGTGCAGCCCCAGCATTTT. Translation: CASSLGVQPQHF.

The chain uses TRBV15 and TRBJ2-1; D uncertain. CDR3 length equals 13 residues. Trimming removed 3 bases at V and 9 bases at J, with 12 bases between. The V gene's germline CDR1 is LNHNV and CDR2 YYDKDF (reference sequence). The CDR3 DNA is TGTGCCACCAGCAGTGAACAGTCGATTGAGCAGTTCTTC. It yields the protein CATSSEQSIEQFF.

This chain links TRBV18 with TRBJ2-7; a weak D match, TRBD2 (6 bases). Germline assignment: CDR1 KGHSH and CDR2 LQKENI. The CDR3 loop spans 13 amino acids. Trimming cost V 3 bases and J 6 bases, with 12 bases left between them. The CDR3 loop reads CASSPGAGGEQYF. Here the CDR3 DNA reads TGTGCCAGCTCACCCGGGGCCGGGGGCGAGCAGTACTTC. The full variable domain, rest sourced from reference TRBV18 and TRBJ2-7, is NAGVMQNPRHLVRRRGQEARLRCSPMKGHSHVYWYRQLPEEGLKFMVYLQKENIIDESGMPKERFSAEFPKEGPSILRIQQVVRGDSAAYFCASSPGAGGEQYFGPGTRLTVT.